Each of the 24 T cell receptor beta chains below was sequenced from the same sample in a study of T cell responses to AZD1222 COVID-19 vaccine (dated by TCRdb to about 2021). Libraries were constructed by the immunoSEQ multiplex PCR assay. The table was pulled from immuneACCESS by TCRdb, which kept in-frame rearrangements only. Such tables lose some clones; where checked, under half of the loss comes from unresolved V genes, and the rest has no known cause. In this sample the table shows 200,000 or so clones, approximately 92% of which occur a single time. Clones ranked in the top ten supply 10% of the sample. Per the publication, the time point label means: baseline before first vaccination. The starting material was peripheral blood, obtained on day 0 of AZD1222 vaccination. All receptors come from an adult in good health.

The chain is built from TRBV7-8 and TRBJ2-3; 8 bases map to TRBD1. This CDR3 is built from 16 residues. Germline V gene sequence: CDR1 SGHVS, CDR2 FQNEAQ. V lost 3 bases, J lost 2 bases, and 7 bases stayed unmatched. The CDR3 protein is CASSFPDREFTDTQYF. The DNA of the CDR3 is TGTGCCAGCAGCTTTCCGGACAGGGAGTTCACAGATACGCAGTATTTT.

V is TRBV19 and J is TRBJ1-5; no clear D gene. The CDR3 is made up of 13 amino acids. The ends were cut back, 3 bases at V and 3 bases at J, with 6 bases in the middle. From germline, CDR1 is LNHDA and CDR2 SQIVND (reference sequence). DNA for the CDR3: TGTGCCAGTAGTATGCTGTCCAATCAGCCCCAGCATTTT. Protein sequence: CASSMLSNQPQHF.

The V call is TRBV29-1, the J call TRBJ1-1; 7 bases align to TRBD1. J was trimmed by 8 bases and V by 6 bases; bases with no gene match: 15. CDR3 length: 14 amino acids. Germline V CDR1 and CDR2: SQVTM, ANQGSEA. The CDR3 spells CSVATGTARIEAFF. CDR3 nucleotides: TGCAGCGTCGCAACGGGGACAGCGAGGATAGAAGCTTTCTTT.

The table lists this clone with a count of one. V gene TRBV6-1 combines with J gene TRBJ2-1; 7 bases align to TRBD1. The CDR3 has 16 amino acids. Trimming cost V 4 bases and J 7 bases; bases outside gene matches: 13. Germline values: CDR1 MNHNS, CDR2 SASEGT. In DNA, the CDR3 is TGTGCCAGCAGTGCCACCCGGACAGGCATGATGAATGAGCAGTTCTTC. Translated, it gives CASSATRTGMMNEQFF.

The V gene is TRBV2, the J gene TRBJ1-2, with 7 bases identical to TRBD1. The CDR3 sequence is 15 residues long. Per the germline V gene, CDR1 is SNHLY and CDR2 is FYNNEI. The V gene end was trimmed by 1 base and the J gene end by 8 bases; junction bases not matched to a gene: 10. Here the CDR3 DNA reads TGTGCCAGCAGTGAAGTAGGAACTCCAGGGGGGGGCTACACCTTC. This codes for CASSEVGTPGGGYTF. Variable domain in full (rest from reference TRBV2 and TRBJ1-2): EPEVTQTPSHQVTQMGQEVILRCVPISNHLYFYWYRQILGQKVEFLVSFYNNEISEKSEIFDDQFSVERPDGSNFTLKIRSTKLEDSAMYFCASSEVGTPGGGYTFGSGTRLTVV.

The CDR3 DNA follows: TGTGCCAGCACCCCGAGGGAGGGGAGAGGAGGGCAAGAGACCCAGTACTTC. Protein product: CASTPREGRGGQETQYF. The V call is TRBV7-9, the J call TRBJ2-5; 7 nucleotides line up with TRBD2. The junction had 16 bases not matched to a gene; V was cut back by 7 bases and J by 2 bases. The CDR3 consists of 17 residues. Germline lookup yields CDR1 SEHNR and CDR2 FQNEAQ (reference sequence).

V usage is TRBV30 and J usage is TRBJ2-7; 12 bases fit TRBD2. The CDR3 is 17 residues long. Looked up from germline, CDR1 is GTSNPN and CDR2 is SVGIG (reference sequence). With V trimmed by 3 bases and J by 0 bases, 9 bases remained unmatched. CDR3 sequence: CAWSSGTSGPSSYEQYF. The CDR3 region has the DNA TGTGCCTGGAGCTCTGGGACTAGCGGGCCAAGCTCCTACGAGCAGTACTTC.

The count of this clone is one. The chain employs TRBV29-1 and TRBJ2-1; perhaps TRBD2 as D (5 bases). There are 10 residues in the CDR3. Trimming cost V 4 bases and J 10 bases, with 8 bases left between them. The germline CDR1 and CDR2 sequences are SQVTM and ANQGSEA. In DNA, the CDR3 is TGCAGCGTTGTAGAGGGCGAGCAGTTCTTC. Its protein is CSVVEGEQFF.

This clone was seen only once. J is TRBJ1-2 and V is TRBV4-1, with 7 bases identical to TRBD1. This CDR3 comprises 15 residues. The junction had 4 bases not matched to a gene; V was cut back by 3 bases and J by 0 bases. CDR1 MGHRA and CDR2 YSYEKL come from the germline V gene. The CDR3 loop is CASSQPGQSNYGYTF. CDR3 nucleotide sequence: TGCGCCAGCAGCCAGCCGGGACAGTCTAACTATGGCTACACCTTC.

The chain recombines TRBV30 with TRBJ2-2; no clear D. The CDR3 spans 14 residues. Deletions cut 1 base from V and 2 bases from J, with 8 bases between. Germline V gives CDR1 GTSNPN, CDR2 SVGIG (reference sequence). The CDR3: CAWSDLGNTGELFF. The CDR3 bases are TGTGCCTGGAGTGACTTGGGTAACACCGGGGAGCTGTTTTTT.

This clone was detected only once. The CDR3 sequence is CASSWSPGNTIYF. In nucleotides, the CDR3 is TGTGCCAGCAGTTGGAGTCCCGGAAACACCATATATTTT. The gene calls are TRBV12-3 or TRBV12-4 and TRBJ1-3; D is uncertain. The length of the CDR3 is 13 residues. Trimming pared 4 bases from V and 4 bases from J, leaving 8 bases between.

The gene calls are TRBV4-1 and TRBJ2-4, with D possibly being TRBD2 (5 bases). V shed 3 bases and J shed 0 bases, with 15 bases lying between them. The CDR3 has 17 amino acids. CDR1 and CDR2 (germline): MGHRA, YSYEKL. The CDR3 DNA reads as TGCGCCAGCAGCCAGGTTCCAAGCGGCATAGCCAAAAACATTCAGTACTTC. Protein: CASSQVPSGIAKNIQYF.

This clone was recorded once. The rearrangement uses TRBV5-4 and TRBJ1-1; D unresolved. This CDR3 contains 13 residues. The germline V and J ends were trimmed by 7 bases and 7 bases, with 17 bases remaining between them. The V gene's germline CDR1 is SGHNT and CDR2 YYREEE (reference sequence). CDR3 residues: CASSTVGIDEAFF. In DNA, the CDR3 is TGTGCCAGCTCAACGGTCGGGATCGATGAAGCTTTCTTT.

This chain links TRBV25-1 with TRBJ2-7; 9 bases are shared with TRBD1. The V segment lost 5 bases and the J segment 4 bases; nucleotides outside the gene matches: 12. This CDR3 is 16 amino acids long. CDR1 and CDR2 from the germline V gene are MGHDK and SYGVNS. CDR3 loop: CASSPKPHRGLYEQYV. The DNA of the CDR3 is TGTGCCAGCAGTCCTAAACCCCACAGGGGGCTGTACGAGCAGTACGTC.

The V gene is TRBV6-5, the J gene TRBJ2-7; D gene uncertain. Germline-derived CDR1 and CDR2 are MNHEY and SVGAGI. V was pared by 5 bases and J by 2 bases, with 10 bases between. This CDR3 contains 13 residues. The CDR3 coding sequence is TGTGCCAGCAGTCACACGGACGCCTACGAGCAGTACTTC. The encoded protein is CASSHTDAYEQYF.

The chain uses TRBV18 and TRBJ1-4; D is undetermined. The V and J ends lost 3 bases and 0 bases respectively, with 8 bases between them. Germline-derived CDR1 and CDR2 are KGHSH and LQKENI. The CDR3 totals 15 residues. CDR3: CASSPTRATNEKLFF. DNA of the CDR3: TGTGCCAGCTCACCTACACGGGCAACTAATGAAAAACTGTTTTTT.

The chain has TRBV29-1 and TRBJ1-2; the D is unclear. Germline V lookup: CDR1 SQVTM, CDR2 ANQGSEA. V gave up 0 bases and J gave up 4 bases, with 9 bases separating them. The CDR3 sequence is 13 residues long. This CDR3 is CSVEDGTSYGYTF. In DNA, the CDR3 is TGCAGCGTTGAAGACGGTACGAGCTATGGCTACACCTTC. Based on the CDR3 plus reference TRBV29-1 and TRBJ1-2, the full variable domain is SAVISQKPSRDICQRGTSLTIQCQVDSQVTMMFWYRQQPGQSLTLIATANQGSEATYESGFVIDKFPISRPNLTFSTLTVSNMSPEDSSIYLCSVEDGTSYGYTFGSGTRLTVV.

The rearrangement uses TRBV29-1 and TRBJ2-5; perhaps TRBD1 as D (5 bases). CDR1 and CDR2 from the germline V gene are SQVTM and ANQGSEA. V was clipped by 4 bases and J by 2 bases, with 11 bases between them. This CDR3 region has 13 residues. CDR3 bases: TGCAGCGTTGGAACAGGAGATCAAGAGACCCAGTACTTC. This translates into CSVGTGDQETQYF.

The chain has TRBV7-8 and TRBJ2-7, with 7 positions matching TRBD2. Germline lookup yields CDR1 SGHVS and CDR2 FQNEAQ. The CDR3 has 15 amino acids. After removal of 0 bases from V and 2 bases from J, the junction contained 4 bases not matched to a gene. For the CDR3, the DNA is TGTGCCAGCAGCTTAGCCCGGGGGGTCACCTACGAGCAGTACTTC. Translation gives CASSLARGVTYEQYF.

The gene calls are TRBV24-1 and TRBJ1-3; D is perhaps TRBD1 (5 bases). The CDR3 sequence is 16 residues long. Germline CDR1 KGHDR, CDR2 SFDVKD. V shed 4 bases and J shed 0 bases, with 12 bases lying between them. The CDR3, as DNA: TGTGCCACCAGTGAGGGGGGACCGGCCTCTGGAAACACCATATATTTT. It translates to CATSEGGPASGNTIYF.

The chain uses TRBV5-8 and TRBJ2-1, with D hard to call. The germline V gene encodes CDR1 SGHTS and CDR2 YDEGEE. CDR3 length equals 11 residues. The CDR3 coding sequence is TGTGCGAGAGGAGCTTCCAATGAGCAGTTCTTC. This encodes CARGASNEQFF.

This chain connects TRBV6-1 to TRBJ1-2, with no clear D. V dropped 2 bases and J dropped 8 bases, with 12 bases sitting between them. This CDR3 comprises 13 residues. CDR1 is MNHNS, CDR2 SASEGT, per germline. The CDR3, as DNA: TGTGCCAGCAGTGAACGAGAAGGGAACGGCTACACCTTC. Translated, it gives CASSEREGNGYTF.

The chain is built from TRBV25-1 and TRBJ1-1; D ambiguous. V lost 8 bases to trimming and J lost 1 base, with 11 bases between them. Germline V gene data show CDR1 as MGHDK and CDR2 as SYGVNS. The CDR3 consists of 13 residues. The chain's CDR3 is CASYSVGNTEAFF. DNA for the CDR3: TGTGCCAGCTACTCGGTGGGGAACACTGAAGCTTTCTTT.

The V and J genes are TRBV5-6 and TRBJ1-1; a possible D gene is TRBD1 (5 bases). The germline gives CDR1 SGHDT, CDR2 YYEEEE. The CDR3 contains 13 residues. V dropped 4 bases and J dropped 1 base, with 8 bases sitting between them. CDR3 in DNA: TGTGCCAGCAGCGACGGGACGAACACTGAAGCTTTCTTT. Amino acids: CASSDGTNTEAFF.